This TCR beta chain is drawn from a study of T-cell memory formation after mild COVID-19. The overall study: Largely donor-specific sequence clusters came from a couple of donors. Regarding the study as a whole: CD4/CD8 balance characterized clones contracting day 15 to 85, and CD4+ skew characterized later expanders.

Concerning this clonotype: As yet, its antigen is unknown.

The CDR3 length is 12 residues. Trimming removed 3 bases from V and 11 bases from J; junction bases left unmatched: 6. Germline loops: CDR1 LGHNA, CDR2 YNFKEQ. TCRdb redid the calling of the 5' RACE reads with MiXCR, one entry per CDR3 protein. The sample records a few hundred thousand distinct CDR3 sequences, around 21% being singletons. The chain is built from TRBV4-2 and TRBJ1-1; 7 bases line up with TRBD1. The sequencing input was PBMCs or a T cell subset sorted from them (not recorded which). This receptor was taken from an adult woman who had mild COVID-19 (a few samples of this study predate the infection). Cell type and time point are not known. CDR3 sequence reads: CASSHGGQDAFF. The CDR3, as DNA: TGTGCCAGCAGCCATGGAGGACAGGACGCTTTCTTT.